The 15 T cell receptor beta chains reported below all come from one sample, sequenced in a study of cytotoxic CD8 clonotypes in ibrutinib-treated CLL. Sequencing was performed with immunoSEQ multiplex PCR; in TCRdb, only in-frame clones are kept and a portion is missing. The sample consists of tens of thousands of clones, approximately 51% of them appearing once. The sample here was PBMCs, taken before ibrutinib treatment. These receptors were collected from a human donor with chronic lymphocytic leukemia.

The gene calls are TRBV6-5 and TRBJ1-1; D gene uncertain. Germline V CDR1 and CDR2: MNHEY, SVGAGI. The CDR3 totals 13 residues. Trimming shortened V by 1 base and J by 4 bases, and 7 bases separated the two germline ends. The CDR3 sequence: CASSYFVGTEAFF. In nucleotides, the CDR3 is TGTGCCAGCAGTTACTTTGTGGGCACTGAAGCTTTCTTT.

The rearrangement joins TRBV23-1 to TRBJ2-5; 13 nucleotides agree with TRBD2. TRBV23-1 has ORF status, its function being uncertain. CDR3 size: 17 residues. The V segment lost 3 bases and the J segment 2 bases; nucleotides outside the gene matches: 6. This chain's CDR3 is CASSQRLAGGKQETQYF. The CDR3 DNA follows: TGCGCCAGCAGTCAGCGACTAGCGGGGGGAAAACAAGAGACCCAGTACTTC.

As to this clone: Germline is not matched at one junction end, which may reflect a read error. The gene calls are TRBV10-2 and TRBJ2-7; possibly TRBD2 for D (6 bases). The germline V gene has CDR1 WSHSY and CDR2 SAAADI. CDR3 length: 15 residues. For the CDR3, the DNA is TGCGCCACCAGTGGGATCGGGGGATACAACTACGAGCAGTACTTC. It yields the protein CATSGIGGYNYEQYF.

This clone was detected a few times. This chain connects TRBV6-5 to TRBJ1-2; 9 positions match TRBD1. Germline V gene data show CDR1 as MNHEY and CDR2 as SVGAGI. CDR3 length: 14 residues. Trimming took 5 bases from V and 4 from J; bases not matched to a gene: 5. As DNA, the CDR3 is TGTGCCAGCAGTGAGACAGGGGGAGTCTATGGCTACACCTTC. It translates to CASSETGGVYGYTF.

In its sample, this clone was seen once. The chain employs TRBV29-1 and TRBJ1-1; D call uncertain. CDR3 length: 15 amino acids. The germline V gene has CDR1 SQVTM and CDR2 ANQGSEA. Trimming shortened V by 1 base and J by 0 bases, and 12 bases separated the two germline ends. CDR3 sequence reads: CSVEGEHVMNTEAFF. The CDR3 DNA reads as TGCAGCGTTGAAGGAGAGCACGTCATGAACACTGAAGCTTTCTTT.

The chain employs TRBV6-6 and TRBJ1-1, with TRBD1 matching over 9 bases. The CDR3 is made up of 14 amino acids. Germline CDR1 is MNHNY and CDR2 is SVGAGI (reference sequence). V lost 2 bases and J lost 11; bases outside the gene matches: 9. CDR3: CASSYNPGTGRAFF. CDR3 in DNA: TGTGCCAGCAGTTACAACCCCGGGACAGGGAGGGCTTTCTTT.

There are a few counts of this clone. The rearrangement joins TRBV11-3 to TRBJ2-2, with TRBD1 identical over 9 bases. Per the germline V gene, CDR1 is SGHNT and CDR2 is YENEEA. Germline trimming cut 5 bases from V and 2 bases from J; bases unmatched to any gene: 3. CDR3 length: 15 residues. The CDR3 here is CASSADRGNTGELFF. In DNA, the CDR3 is TGTGCCAGCAGCGCGGACAGGGGCAACACCGGGGAGCTGTTTTTT.

The chain recombines TRBV27 with TRBJ1-5, with 7 bases aligning to TRBD1. The CDR3 runs to 14 residues. Trimming cost V 5 bases and J 2 bases; bases outside gene matches: 3. Germline values: CDR1 MNHEY, CDR2 SMNVEV (reference sequence). The CDR3 DNA reads TGTGCCAGCAGTGTCACAGGGGGCAATCAGCCCCAGCATTTT. Residues: CASSVTGGNQPQHF.

This chain uses TRBV5-1 with TRBJ2-7; perhaps TRBD2 as D (6 bases). This CDR3 is built from 15 residues. In germline, CDR1 is SGHRS, CDR2 YFSETQ. V dropped 0 bases and J dropped 7 bases, with 17 bases sitting between them. CDR3 amino acids: CASSLAAGNAGEQYF. CDR3 coding DNA: TGCGCCAGCAGCTTGGCAGCGGGCAACGCGGGAGAGCAGTACTTC.

The chain uses TRBV18 and TRBJ2-7; D gene ambiguous. Trimming stripped 5 bases from V and 2 bases from J, with 10 bases between. CDR3 length: 13 residues. From germline, CDR1 is KGHSH and CDR2 LQKENI. CDR3 in amino acids: CASSYDATYEQYF. The CDR3 DNA reads TGTGCCAGCTCATATGACGCCACCTACGAGCAGTACTTC.

The genes are TRBV6-1 and TRBJ2-4; the D gene is possibly TRBD2 (6 bases). The ends were cut back, 3 bases at V and 1 base at J, with 13 bases in the middle. The germline gives CDR1 MNHNS, CDR2 SASEGT. The CDR3 covers 16 residues. CDR3 DNA: TGTGCCAGCAGTGAGAGCGCGGGGTTGGCCAAAAACATTCAGTACTTC. Its protein is CASSESAGLAKNIQYF.

The chain links TRBV5-6 to TRBJ1-1; D gene ambiguous. The germline V gene encodes CDR1 SGHDT and CDR2 YYEEEE. V shed 7 bases and J shed 1 base, with 14 bases lying between them. There are 14 residues in the CDR3. CDR3 amino acids: CASYYFGRNTEAFF. CDR3 sequence (DNA): TGTGCCAGCTACTATTTTGGGAGGAACACTGAAGCTTTCTTT.

The V and J genes are TRBV27 and TRBJ2-1, with TRBD1 identical over 9 bases. The CDR3 sequence is 15 residues long. The germline CDR1 and CDR2 sequences are MNHEY and SMNVEV (reference sequence). Losses at the gene ends were 3 bases for V and 6 bases for J; bases not matched to a gene: 6. This CDR3 is CASSFDRGYVNEQFF. The CDR3 DNA sequence: TGTGCCAGCAGTTTTGACAGGGGGTATGTCAATGAGCAGTTCTTC.

This clone was observed many times. The V and J genes are TRBV23-1 and TRBJ2-3; the D is unclear. TRBV23-1 is treated as an ORF (open reading frame) with a function not yet certain. Trimming removed 1 base at V and 1 base at J, with 12 bases between. The CDR3 loop spans 16 amino acids. CDR3 in amino acids: CASSQWPTAGTDTQYF. DNA for the CDR3: TGCGCCAGCAGTCAATGGCCAACTGCTGGCACAGATACGCAGTATTTT.

This clone has a handful of counts. The rearrangement links TRBV7-9 to TRBJ1-1; unclear D gene. With 5 bases removed from V and 1 base from J, the gap between germline ends came to 14 bases. This CDR3 has 15 amino acids. Germline V gene data show CDR1 as SEHNR and CDR2 as FQNEAQ (reference sequence). As DNA, the CDR3 is TGTGCCAGCAGCCCCTCCCCGGGCGCGAACACTGAAGCTTTCTTT. This gives the protein CASSPSPGANTEAFF.